A single T cell receptor (beta chain) is shown here with its context. Its cognate antigen is unknown. This specimen belongs to a study of OX40 agonist ivuxolimab in advanced cancers. Study context: Mean age 60 years, range roughly 23 to 79; around 80% male. Study results and caveats: In the 0.1 to 3.0 mg/kg range, CD4+ and CD8+ blood T cells had expanded clonally by week 6. Some of the nonresponding patients also showed low levels of normalized T-cell clonal expansion. More expanded clones were seen, on average, in CD8+ T cells than in CD4+.

The CDR3 is made up of 15 amino acids. V lost 6 bases to trimming and J lost 2 bases; unmatched junction nucleotides: 7. Germline CDR1 is MNHNY and CDR2 is SVGAGI (reference sequence). Measured with immunoSEQ multiplex PCR; TCRdb has only the in-frame clones, and not every one. The repertoire includes fewer than 55,000 clones, more than 80% of them detected once, and 0.6% to 0.8% sits in the top ten. The source is an adult with an advanced solid tumor such as melanoma, head and neck, liver or kidney cancer. The starting material was CD4+ or CD8+ T cells sorted from blood, obtained in a trial of the OX40 agonist ivuxolimab. The J gene is TRBJ2-3, the V gene TRBV6-6, with 8 bases that match TRBD2. CDR3 nucleotide sequence: TGTGCCAGCAGGGGAGCGGGGGAGTCCACAGATACGCAGTATTTT. This translates into CASRGAGESTDTQYF.